Listed here are 25 T cell receptor beta chains from one sample, sequenced in a study of blood T cell repertoires in COVID-19. Profiled with immunoSEQ multiplex PCR; TCRdb holds only in-frame clones, not every one. The sample contains approximately 260,000 clones, about 90% of which appear only once. Sequenced sample: PBMCs or T cells enriched from blood (not recorded which). These receptors were collected from an older woman who had recovered from COVID-19.

As regards this clone: The same CDR3 can be traced to other DNA sequences in this sample. The CDR3 region is CASSLLNQPQHF. In nucleotides, the CDR3 is TGTGCCAGCAGCCTTCTGAATCAGCCCCAGCATTTT. The gene calls are TRBV12-3 or TRBV12-4 and TRBJ1-5; D is unclear. The ends were cut back, 6 bases at V and 4 bases at J, with 7 bases in the middle. This CDR3 is 12 amino acids long.

The rearrangement links TRBV2 to TRBJ2-7; D gene unclear. From germline, CDR1 is SNHLY and CDR2 FYNNEI. CDR3 size: 12 residues. The V end lost 6 bases, the J end lost 1 base, and 7 bases lay between the germline ends. CDR3 amino acids: CASRPGSYEQYF. CDR3 in DNA: TGTGCCAGCAGGCCCGGTTCCTACGAGCAGTACTTC.

The chain joins TRBV2 to TRBJ1-6; 7 nucleotides line up with TRBD1. Germline CDR1 SNHLY, CDR2 FYNNEI. The CDR3 runs 14 residues. V lost 6 bases to trimming and J lost 9 bases; unmatched junction nucleotides: 8. The CDR3 DNA reads as TGTGCCAGCAGGGGGGACAGCGGGCCTTCACCCCTCCACTTT. Its protein product is CASRGDSGPSPLHF.

The rearrangement links TRBV28 to TRBJ2-5; 11 nucleotides align to TRBD2. This CDR3 comprises 15 residues. Germline CDR1 is MDHEN and CDR2 is SYDVKM. The V and J ends lost 4 bases and 6 bases, in that order; junction bases with no gene match: 7. The CDR3 nucleotides are TGTGCCAGCAGTTCTAGCGGGGGGATTTCGAAGACCCAGTACTTC. Translated, it gives CASSSSGGISKTQYF.

The V call is TRBV5-1, the J call TRBJ2-7; 7 positions agree with TRBD2. The CDR3 loop spans 14 amino acids. Germline trimming cut 1 base from V and 3 bases from J; bases unmatched to any gene: 4. The germline CDR1 and CDR2 sequences are SGHRS and YFSETQ. The CDR3 DNA reads TGCGCCAGCAGCTTGCGAAGCGGGGACTACGAGCAGTACTTC. This translates into CASSLRSGDYEQYF.

The chain links TRBV11-2 to TRBJ1-3; D gene unclear. Trimming pared 3 bases from V and 5 bases from J, leaving 2 bases between. There are 11 residues in the CDR3. Germline CDR1 SGHAT, CDR2 FQNNGV. For the CDR3, the DNA is TGTGCCAGCAGCTTCAGAAACACCATATATTTT. Encoded protein: CASSFRNTIYF.

Here the CDR3 reads CASSEWAGGSVKPQHF. The CDR3 coding sequence is TGTGCCAGCAGTGAATGGGCAGGGGGCTCCGTCAAGCCCCAGCATTTT. This chain links TRBV6-1 with TRBJ1-5; 8 nucleotides agree with TRBD1. The CDR3 length is 16 residues. In germline, CDR1 is MNHNS, CDR2 SASEGT. J was trimmed by 8 bases and V by 2 bases; bases with no gene match: 11.

The chain recombines TRBV7-8 with TRBJ2-5; 14 nucleotides line up with TRBD2. Germline CDR1 reads SGHVS; CDR2 reads FQNEAQ. J gave up 4 bases and V 5 bases, and 6 bases lay outside the gene matches. The CDR3 has 16 amino acids. The CDR3 loop is CASSPRLAGGLETQYF. CDR3 DNA: TGTGCCAGCAGCCCAAGACTAGCGGGAGGGTTAGAGACCCAGTACTTC.

The genes are TRBV4-2 and TRBJ2-2, with 9 bases fitting TRBD2. CDR1 is LGHNA, CDR2 YNFKEQ, per germline. The length of the CDR3 is 17 residues. Losses at the gene ends were 2 bases for V and 6 bases for J; bases not matched to a gene: 10. The CDR3 is CASSQRNSGSSAGELFF. In DNA form, the CDR3 reads TGTGCCAGCAGCCAAAGGAATAGCGGGAGTTCGGCCGGGGAGCTGTTTTTT.

CDR3 nucleotide sequence: TGTGCCAGCAGCCAACCAGGGATCGGAAGGACCGGGGAGCTGTTTTTT. Translated: CASSQPGIGRTGELFF. The gene calls are TRBV7-9 and TRBJ2-2; D may be TRBD1 (5 bases). Trimming removed 5 bases at V and 5 bases at J, with 18 bases between. The CDR3 covers 16 residues. Looked up from germline, CDR1 is SEHNR and CDR2 is FQNEAQ (reference sequence).

The chain has TRBV4-1 and TRBJ2-5; 7 bases agree with TRBD2. Germline values: CDR1 MGHRA, CDR2 YSYEKL. J gave up 5 bases and V 0 bases, and 3 bases lay outside the gene matches. The CDR3 covers 14 residues. The CDR3 reads CASSQDGGSETQYF. CDR3 DNA sequence: TGCGCCAGCAGCCAAGACGGCGGGAGTGAGACCCAGTACTTC.

As DNA, the CDR3 is TGCGCCAGCAGCTACCCATATGACAGGGGTCGGACTGAAGCTTTCTTT. It codes for CASSYPYDRGRTEAFF. The chain couples TRBV5-1 to TRBJ1-1, with 8 bases fitting TRBD1. CDR1 and CDR2 from the germline V gene are SGHRS and YFSETQ. This CDR3 spans 16 amino acids. V dropped 3 bases and J dropped 5; count of bases not matched to a gene: 12.

This chain links TRBV27 with TRBJ1-1; D perhaps matches TRBD1 (6 bases). The germline gives CDR1 MNHEY, CDR2 SMNVEV (reference sequence). The CDR3 contains 14 residues. V lost 6 bases to trimming and J lost 3 bases, with 14 bases between them. The CDR3 spells CASRPGHYDTEAFF. DNA for the CDR3: TGTGCCAGCAGACCGGGACATTATGACACTGAAGCTTTCTTT.

The CDR3 protein is CASSWTSGGKETQYF. The CDR3 DNA reads as TGTGCCAGCAGCTGGACTAGCGGGGGGAAAGAGACCCAGTACTTC. The chain is built from TRBV7-9 and TRBJ2-5; 14 bases align to TRBD2. V lost 4 bases to trimming and J lost 3 bases; unmatched junction nucleotides: 1. CDR1 is SEHNR, CDR2 FQNEAQ, per germline (reference sequence). The CDR3 covers 15 residues.

The chain has TRBV5-1 and TRBJ2-5; 8 bases map to TRBD1. The germline CDR1 and CDR2 sequences are SGHRS and YFSETQ. The J segment lost 1 base and the V segment lost 2 bases, leaving 4 bases of the junction unmatched. The CDR3 is 15 residues long. The CDR3 DNA is TGCGCCAGCAGCTTAGGGGGACAGGTCCAAGAGACCCAGTACTTC. Translation gives CASSLGGQVQETQYF.

The gene calls are TRBV10-3 and TRBJ1-1, with D tentatively TRBD1 (6 bases). Germline V gives CDR1 ENHRY, CDR2 SYGVKD. The CDR3 loop spans 11 amino acids. The V end was cut by 8 bases, the J end by 7 bases, with 11 bases between. This CDR3 reads CAIDRQLEAFF. DNA for the CDR3: TGTGCCATCGACAGGCAACTTGAAGCTTTCTTT.

The V gene is TRBV19, the J gene TRBJ1-2; maybe TRBD1 (5 bases). V lost 3 bases to trimming and J lost 1 base, with 9 bases between them. Germline assignment: CDR1 LNHDA and CDR2 SQIVND (reference sequence). The CDR3 consists of 14 residues. The CDR3 region has the DNA TGTGCCAGTAGTATCCAGACAGTTAACTATGGCTACACCTTC. Residues: CASSIQTVNYGYTF.

This chain joins TRBV7-9 and TRBJ1-2, with D tentatively TRBD1 (5 bases). Germline-derived CDR1 and CDR2 are SEHNR and FQNEAQ (reference sequence). There are 12 residues in the CDR3. Between the trimmed V and J ends, which lost 8 bases and 2 bases, there was a span of 9 bases. The CDR3 coding sequence is TGTGCCAGCGGGGCGTCAAACTATGGCTACACCTTC. Translation gives CASGASNYGYTF.

CDR3 sequence (DNA): TGTGCCAGCAGTTCCGGGAATCCCTCTGGGGCCAACGTCCTGACTTTC. Encoded protein: CASSSGNPSGANVLTF. V is TRBV28 and J is TRBJ2-6; possibly TRBD2 for D (5 bases). This CDR3 region has 16 residues. Per germline, CDR1 MDHEN and CDR2 SYDVKM. V lost 4 bases, J lost 0 bases, and 10 bases lay in between.

The chain carries TRBV9 and TRBJ1-2, with a possible D match to TRBD1 (5 bases). V lost 0 bases and J 8 bases, leaving 17 bases between the germline ends. The CDR3 runs 15 residues. The germline V gene has CDR1 SGDLS and CDR2 YYNGEE. The CDR3 coding sequence is TGTGCCAGCAGCGTAGATCCAGGGTCTTCCCTCGGCTACACCTTC. Translating gives CASSVDPGSSLGYTF.

The V and J genes are TRBV9 and TRBJ2-5, with 8 bases identical to TRBD2. Germline V CDR1 and CDR2: SGDLS, YYNGEE. With 4 bases clipped from V and 1 base from J, the junction kept 6 bases outside the gene matches. The CDR3 totals 15 residues. This chain's CDR3 is CASSTSSGPQETQYF. CDR3 nucleotides: TGTGCCAGCAGCACCTCTAGCGGGCCCCAAGAGACCCAGTACTTC.

The chain combines TRBV24-1 with TRBJ2-3, with 7 bases that match TRBD2. The CDR3 covers 15 residues. CDR1 KGHDR and CDR2 SFDVKD come from the germline V gene. V gave up 4 bases and J gave up 7 bases; unmatched junction bases: 10. Here the CDR3 DNA reads TGTGCCACCAGTGACCTGACTAGCCCCATAAATACGCAGTATTTT. Its translation is CATSDLTSPINTQYF.

This chain links TRBV5-1 with TRBJ1-1, with D tentatively TRBD1 (5 bases). Germline CDR1 reads SGHRS; CDR2 reads YFSETQ. This CDR3 spans 13 amino acids. Trimming left V 4 bases short and J 3 bases short, with 10 bases between. The CDR3 spells CASSRGWDTEAFF. The CDR3 nucleotides are TGCGCCAGCAGCCGGGGGTGGGACACTGAAGCTTTCTTT.

V and J are TRBV7-8 and TRBJ2-4; D possibly corresponds to TRBD1 (5 bases). From germline, CDR1 is SGHVS and CDR2 FQNEAQ. V lost 3 bases to trimming and J lost 7 bases, with 7 bases between them. The CDR3 loop spans 12 amino acids. This CDR3 is CASSLDNNIQYF. The CDR3 coding sequence is TGTGCCAGCAGCTTGGACAATAACATTCAGTACTTC. Drawing the rest from reference TRBV7-8 and TRBJ2-4, the complete variable domain is GAGVSQSPRYKVAKRGQDVALRCDPISGHVSLFWYQQALGQGPEFLTYFQNEAQLDKSGLPSDRFFAERPEGSVSTLKIQRTQQEDSAVYLCASSLDNNIQYFGAGTRLSVL.

CDR3: CASSSIGNEKLFF. The CDR3 region has the DNA TGTGCCAGCAGTTCTATCGGGAATGAAAAACTGTTTTTT. The genes are TRBV12-3 or TRBV12-4 and TRBJ1-4; no clear D. The CDR3 runs 13 residues. The V end lost 4 bases, the J end lost 5 bases, and 8 bases lay between the germline ends.